This TCR beta chain was sequenced during a study of Tregs in tolerant kidney transplant recipients. Germline V gives CDR1 KGHSH, CDR2 LQKENI. J gave up 0 bases and V 3 bases, and 9 bases lay outside the gene matches. This CDR3 contains 18 residues. Assay used: immunoSEQ multiplex PCR; TCRdb lists only in-frame clones, some missing. The repertoire holds 68,000 or so clones, 80% to 85% seen once, with roughly 4% in the top ten. The sequence was obtained from a human donor in good health. The gene calls are TRBV18 and TRBJ2-1, with TRBD1 matching over 9 bases. Sequenced input: CD4+ T cells from blood. As DNA, the CDR3 is TGTGCCAGCTCACCGTCCCGGGACAGGGTTAGCTCCTACAATGAGCAGTTCTTC. Its translation is CASSPSRDRVSSYNEQFF. The variable domain in full, completed from reference TRBV18 and TRBJ2-1, reads NAGVMQNPRHLVRRRGQEARLRCSPMKGHSHVYWYRQLPEEGLKFMVYLQKENIIDESGMPKERFSAEFPKEGPSILRIQQVVRGDSAAYFCASSPSRDRVSSYNEQFFGPGTRLTVL.